This record concerns one T cell receptor beta chain sequence. Its antigen remains unknown. CDR3 length: 15 amino acids. Germline V gene data show CDR1 as MNHEY and CDR2 as SVGAGI. Germline trimming cut 6 bases from V and 0 bases from J; bases unmatched to any gene: 2. Primers: 60 Vbeta forward and 13 Jbeta reverse. Repertoires were generated with immunoSEQ multiplex PCR, while TCRdb's copy carries only in-frame clones and drops some. The sample lists 130,000 to 150,000 clones, roughly 78% occurring once. The data were obtained in a study of cytomegalovirus exposure and HLA in healthy donors. General study results and limits: A prior analysis recorded that most TCR beta V segments were productive about 87% or about 30% of the time. The analysis excluded some indistinguishable V segments, including TRBV6-2 and TRBV6-3.

The receptor was isolated from a man aged 35 to 55 in good health and CMV-seropositive. The chain carries TRBV6-5 and TRBJ2-6, with 7 bases that match TRBD2. Material: PBMCs. The CDR3 sequence: CASRIAGSGANVLTF. The CDR3 DNA reads TGTGCCAGCAGAATAGCGGGCTCTGGGGCCAACGTCCTGACTTTC.